This T cell receptor (beta chain) derives from a study of T cell responses to AZD1222 COVID-19 vaccine. Study-wide background: Researchers grouped second doses given at about 4 or about 12 weeks into one pool. Findings of the study overall: Baseline serology detected seropositivity in only five to seven AZD1222 recipients. Clonal diversity was possibly underestimated, and white British individuals and females predominated among donors.

On this clone itself: What it binds is not known.

There are 13 residues in the CDR3. CDR1 GTSNPN and CDR2 SVGIG come from the germline V gene (reference sequence). The V end lost 6 bases, the J end lost 4 bases, and 15 bases lay between the germline ends. Sequenced by immunoSEQ multiplex PCR; TCRdb stores in-frame clones only, minus some. The table lists 150,000 to 200,000 clones, almost 95% of them singletons. This specimen consisted of peripheral blood, obtained on day 0 of AZD1222 vaccination. The origin of this receptor is an adult in good health. V and J are TRBV30 and TRBJ1-1, with D hard to call. The CDR3, as DNA: TGTGCCTGCCCCGTGGGGAGTGCCACTGAAGCTTTCTTT. Translated, it gives CACPVGSATEAFF.